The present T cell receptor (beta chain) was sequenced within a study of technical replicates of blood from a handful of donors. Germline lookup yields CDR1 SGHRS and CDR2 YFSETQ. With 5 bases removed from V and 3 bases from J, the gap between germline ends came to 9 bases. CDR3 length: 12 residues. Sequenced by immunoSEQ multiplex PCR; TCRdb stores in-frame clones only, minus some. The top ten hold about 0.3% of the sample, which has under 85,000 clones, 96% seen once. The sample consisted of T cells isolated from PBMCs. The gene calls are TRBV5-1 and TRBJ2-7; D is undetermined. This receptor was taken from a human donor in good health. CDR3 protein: CASSTEYYEQYF. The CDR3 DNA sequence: TGCGCCAGCAGTACCGAGTACTACGAGCAGTACTTC.